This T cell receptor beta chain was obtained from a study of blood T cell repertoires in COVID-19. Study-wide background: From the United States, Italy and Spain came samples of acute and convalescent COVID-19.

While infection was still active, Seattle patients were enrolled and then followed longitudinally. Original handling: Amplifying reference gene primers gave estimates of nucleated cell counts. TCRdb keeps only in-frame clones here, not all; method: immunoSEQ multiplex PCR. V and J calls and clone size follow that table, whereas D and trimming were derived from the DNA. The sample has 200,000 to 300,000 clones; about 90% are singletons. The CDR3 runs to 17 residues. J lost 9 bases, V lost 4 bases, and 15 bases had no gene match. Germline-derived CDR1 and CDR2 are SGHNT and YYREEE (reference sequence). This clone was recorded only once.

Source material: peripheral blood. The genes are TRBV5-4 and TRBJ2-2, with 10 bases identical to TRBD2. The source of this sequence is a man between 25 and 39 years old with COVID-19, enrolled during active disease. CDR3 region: CASSQGSGGGRSRELFF. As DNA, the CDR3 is TGTGCCAGCAGCCAGGGAAGCGGGGGGGGGCGTTCCAGGGAGCTGTTTTTT.